This entry lists 2 T cell receptor beta chains sequenced from one sample in a study of response to subunit inactivated influenza vaccine. TCRdb ran MiXCR on the RT-PCR reads and lists one entry per CDR3 protein. Here the sample spans around 570,000 distinct CDR3 sequences, about 10% being singletons. These data also featured in a second study, about T cells expressing NK-cell markers. That report adds: What made the TCR beta cDNA was 5'RACE template switching with UMIs.

The sample consisted of PBMCs from blood, taken on the day of vaccination. The receptors shown here come from a man over 45 who received an inactivated influenza vaccine.

Comments on this clonotype: A much larger clone is a single base away; this may be a read error. This chain links TRBV3-1 with TRBJ1-1; D remains ambiguous. CDR1 and CDR2 from the germline V gene are LGHDT and YNNKEL (reference sequence). The CDR3 has 12 residues. Written as DNA, the CDR3 is TGTGGCAGCAGCCCCTCGGGGAAGAGAGCTTTCTTT. Its translation is CGSSPSGKRAFF.

The chain recombines TRBV27 with TRBJ1-4, with 9 positions matching TRBD1. The germline gives CDR1 MNHEY, CDR2 SMNVEV (reference sequence). V dropped 5 bases and J dropped 7; count of bases not matched to a gene: 11. There are 16 residues in the CDR3. CDR3 coding DNA: TGTGCCAGCAGTAACCAACAGGGGGCGCGGAGTGAAAAACTGTTTTTT. Translation gives CASSNQQGARSEKLFF.